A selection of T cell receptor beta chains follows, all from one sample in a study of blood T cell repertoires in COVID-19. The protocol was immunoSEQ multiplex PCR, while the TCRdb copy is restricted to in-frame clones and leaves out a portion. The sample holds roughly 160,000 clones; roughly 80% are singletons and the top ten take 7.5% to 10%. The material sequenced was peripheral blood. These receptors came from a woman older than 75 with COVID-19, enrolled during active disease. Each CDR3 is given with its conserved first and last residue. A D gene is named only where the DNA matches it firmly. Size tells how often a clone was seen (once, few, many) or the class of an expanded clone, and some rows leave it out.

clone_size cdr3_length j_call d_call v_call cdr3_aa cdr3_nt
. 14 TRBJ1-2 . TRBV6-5 CASTELTANYGYTF TGTGCCAGCACCGAACTTACAGCCAACTATGGCTACACCTTC
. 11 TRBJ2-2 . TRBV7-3 CATSGSGELFF TGTGCCACTAGTGGTTCCGGGGAGCTGTTTTTT
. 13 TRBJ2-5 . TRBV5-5 CASSLERPGAQYF TGTGCCAGCAGCTTGGAACGGCCCGGGGCCCAGTACTTC
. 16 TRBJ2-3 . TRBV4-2 CASSQEVGVPTDTQYF TGTGCCAGCAGCCAAGAGGTAGGGGTCCCGACCGATACGCAGTATTTT
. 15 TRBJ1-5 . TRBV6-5 CASSEPSGQHQPQHF TGTGCCAGCAGCGAGCCATCCGGACAACATCAGCCCCAGCATTTT
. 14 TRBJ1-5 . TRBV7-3 CASSLGRSNQPQHF TGTGCCAGCAGCTTGGGCAGGAGCAATCAGCCCCAGCATTTT
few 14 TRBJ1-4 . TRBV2 CASSLTATNEKLFF TGTGCCAGCAGTTTAACAGCAACTAATGAAAAACTGTTTTTT
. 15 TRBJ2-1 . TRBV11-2 CASSLQRGSYNEQFF TGTGCCAGCAGCTTACAGCGTGGCTCCTACAATGAGCAGTTCTTC
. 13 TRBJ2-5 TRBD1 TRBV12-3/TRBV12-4 CASSWGQQETQYF TGTGCCAGCAGTTGGGGACAGCAAGAGACCCAGTACTTC
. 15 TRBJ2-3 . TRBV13 CASSPGGSSTDTQYF TGTGCCAGCAGCCCGGGCGGGTCTAGCACAGATACGCAGTATTTT
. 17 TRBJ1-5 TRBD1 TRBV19 CASSGDRGSPGNQPQHF TGTGCCAGTAGTGGGGACAGGGGGTCTCCAGGCAATCAGCCCCAGCATTTT
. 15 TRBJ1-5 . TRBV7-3 CASSPMGGSNQPQHF TGTGCCAGCAGCCCTATGGGGGGGAGCAATCAGCCCCAGCATTTT
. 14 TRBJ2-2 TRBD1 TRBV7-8 CASRRDRVRGELFF TGTGCCAGCAGAAGGGACAGGGTGAGGGGGGAGCTGTTTTTT
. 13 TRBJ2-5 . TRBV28 CASSFEVAETQYF TGTGCCAGCAGTTTTGAGGTGGCGGAGACCCAGTACTTC
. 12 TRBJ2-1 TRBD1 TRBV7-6 CASSLGDSEQFF TGTGCCAGCAGCTTAGGGGACAGCGAGCAGTTCTTC
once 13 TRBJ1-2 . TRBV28 CASGRPPTYGYTF TGTGCCAGCGGCAGGCCTCCAACTTATGGCTACACCTTC
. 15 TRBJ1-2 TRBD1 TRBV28 CASRPGQGAGYGYTF TGTGCCAGCAGACCCGGACAGGGCGCCGGCTATGGCTACACCTTC
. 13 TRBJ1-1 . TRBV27 CATSWSPNTEAFF TGTGCCACGTCCTGGAGTCCGAACACTGAAGCTTTCTTT
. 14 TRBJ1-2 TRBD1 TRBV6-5 CASSYTQGNWGYTF TGTGCCAGCAGTTACACACAGGGGAACTGGGGCTACACCTTC
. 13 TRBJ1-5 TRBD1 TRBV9 CASSGTGGQPQHF TGTGCCAGCAGCGGGACAGGGGGTCAGCCCCAGCATTTT
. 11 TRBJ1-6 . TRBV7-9 CASSLNSPLHF TGTGCCAGCAGCCTCAATTCACCCCTCCACTTT